This T cell receptor beta chain was observed in a study of shared clonotypes between healthy human individuals (dated by TCRdb to the early 2020s). A note on the overall study: Two women and a few men aged 18 to 49 years were included in the cohort. For each donor, three plates each were used for CD4 naive and CD4 memory, two plates were used for CD8 naive, and one plate was used for CD8 memory. Each donor's leukapheresis produced roughly between about 0.9 and 9.5 billion PBMCs. The study deeply sequenced blood TCR repertoires of about 5 healthy adults to estimate repertoire size and the extent of clonotype sharing between individuals. To increase sequencing depth and limit assay-specific biases, TCR repertoire library preparation and sequencing were carried out by different laboratories using diverse techniques.

Here is what the overall study found, with its caveats: Incomplete sequencing was indicated by rarefaction of sorted-subset datasets, despite the large sequencing depth. Higher generation probabilities were observed for clonotypes shared by all four sorted-subset donors than for non-shared clonotypes. Based on pairwise subsampling, the degree of clonotype sharing among donors was expected to be affected by sequencing depth. Sampling was restricted to blood, and TCR repertoires in tissue are likely to differ from TCR repertoires in blood. Approximately 5% of naive CD4, 3% to 4% of naive CD8, approximately 2% of memory CD4, and 0.4% of memory CD8 clonotypes were shared across several donors. Estimated clonotype richness was generally larger for naive than for memory subsets. Because the study included a small number of donors, the genetic and exposure-history diversity represented was limited.

Using the deep immunoSEQ assay, multiplex PCR amplified TCR CDR3 regions from genomic DNA. For each cell subset, the extracted genomic DNA was distributed evenly across all wells of several immunoSEQ 96-well plates, and each plate served as one replicate. For sorted subsets, each replicate PCR was loaded with around 200 ng genomic DNA, equivalent to about 33,000 T cell genomes. Purified libraries were quantified with a Qubit 3.0 fluorometer, sized on a Bioanalyzer 2100, and re-quantified with the KAPA Library Quantification kit. Every immunoSEQ 96-well plate was sequenced on a dedicated single-read 150-cycle Illumina NextSeq 550 flow cell. In the authors' own workflow: The immunoSEQ output contained only junctional sequences without quality scores, so filtering could not match that applied to full-length reads. To assign V/J genes and CDR3, sequences were annotated against IMGT germline references using PyIR, a Python wrapper for IgBLAST v1.9. Reads were filtered out if the reads had weak V/J assignments (E-value above 1e-6), no CDR3, stop codons, out-of-frame junctions, or ambiguous translated residues. A V3J clonotype was defined by an identical inferred V gene, J gene, and CDR3 amino acid sequence. To compute the percentage overlap between repertoires, the number of shared unique clonotypes was divided by the size of the smaller repertoire. RTK rarefaction, the Chao1 estimator, and Recon v2.1 estimates of unobserved clonotypes were used to assess repertoire richness. Generation probabilities were computed with OLGA for all TCRbeta clonotypes obtained by the gDNA method from several donors. This immuneACCESS table, as held by TCRdb, lists in-frame sequences with V and J called but not all clones. Of the missing ones, under half trace to an unresolved V gene in checked studies; the others have no known cause. The DNA was the basis for D and trimming; V, J and clone size are from that table. Here the sample has roughly 2.5 million clones; more than 90% occur a single time. The top ten hold roughly 0.14% of the sample.

The CDR3 has 15 amino acids, counting the end cysteine and phenylalanine. Just the 45-base CDR3 DNA is kept, in frame starting at base 1. The V end gives up 8 bases and the J end 5 bases, leaving 13 bases in the junction not matched to a gene. CDR1 and CDR2, looked up from the germline V gene, are MNHNS and SASEGT. The donors were healthy, HIV-negative adults with no recently reported acute infections or vaccinations. Every donor was a Caucasian adult living in Nashville, Tennessee, USA. CD4+ T cells were enriched by magnetic negative selection, after which naive cells were positively selected on CD45RA and the negative fraction was taken as the memory subset. After blood collection by leukapheresis, PBMCs were isolated using Ficoll-Histopaque density gradient centrifugation and then cryopreserved in the vapor phase of liquid nitrogen. Purity and quantity of every magnetically sorted T cell population were checked by analytical flow cytometry. Genomic DNA was isolated from every sorted fraction and measured by UV absorbance on a Nanodrop 2000c.

Comment on this clone: Its antigen remains unidentified. Per-base qualities were not stored, and no clone one base away is much larger.

This sequence was found in a man between 18 and 35 years old in good health. Recombination linked TRBV6-1 to TRBJ2-7; the junction holds 9 bases that match TRBD1. The specimen was naive CD4+ T cells sorted from blood. The cell subset or site label corresponds to: CD45RA+ positively selected. DNA sequence: TGTGCCAGCGGCCCCAGTGGGGACAGGGTCCACGAGCAGTACTTC. The encoded protein is CASGPSGDRVHEQYF.